Below are 30 T cell receptor beta chains sequenced from a single sample in a study of early T cells in non-severe SARS-CoV-2 infection. TCRdb re-called the 5' RACE reads with MiXCR, one entry per CDR3 protein. The data show roughly 29,000 distinct CDR3 sequences, 6% to 7.5% seen once. Sequencing was performed on whole blood, taken at baseline. These receptors were obtained from an adult who was a healthcare worker with PCR-confirmed SARS-CoV-2 infection or an uninfected control (not recorded which).

This clonotype has at least ten counts. The V gene is TRBV12-3 or TRBV12-4, the J gene TRBJ2-3; D is unclear. Trimming cost V 2 bases and J 1 base, with 13 bases left between them. This CDR3 contains 16 residues. The DNA for the CDR3 is TGTGCCAGCAGTTTACGGCCCAGGCGCGGCACAGATACGCAGTATTTT. Its translation is CASSLRPRRGTDTQYF.

Notes on this clonotype: A much larger clonotype is one base distant, so this may be a read error. V gene TRBV11-2 combines with J gene TRBJ2-7; D is perhaps TRBD2 (5 bases). V lost 1 base and J 6 bases, leaving 10 bases between the germline ends. The V gene's germline CDR1 is SGHAT and CDR2 FQNNGV. The CDR3 sequence is 13 residues long. DNA of the CDR3: TGTGCCAGCAGCTTAGGGCTAGCCCTCGAGCAGTACTTC. Amino acid sequence: CASSLGLALEQYF. Combining the CDR3 with reference TRBV11-2 and TRBJ2-7 gives the whole variable domain EAGVAQSPRYKIIEKRQSVAFWCNPISGHATLYWYQQILGQGPKLLIQFQNNGVVDDSQLPKDRFSAERLKGVDSTLKIQPAKLEDSAVYLCASSLGLALEQYFGPGTRLTVT.

V is TRBV19 and J is TRBJ2-1; D may be TRBD1 or TRBD2 (5 bases each). Deletions cut 7 bases from V and 12 bases from J, with 19 bases between. Looked up from germline, CDR1 is LNHDA and CDR2 is SQIVND (reference sequence). CDR3 length equals 13 residues. The CDR3 sequence is CASTPGPVGGQFF. The CDR3 DNA reads TGTGCCAGTACCCCGGGCCCCGTTGGGGGGCAGTTCTTC.

This clonotype occurred once. V and J are TRBV12-3 or TRBV12-4 and TRBJ1-1; D gene unclear. This CDR3 comprises 15 residues. Deletions cut 6 bases from V and 1 base from J, with 15 bases between. The CDR3 nucleotides read TGTGCCAGCAGCCCGAGACCGACACGGAACACTGAAGCTTTCTTT. As protein: CASSPRPTRNTEAFF.

This clonotype was observed many times. CDR3 protein: CASSYSVGQGADTQYF. The DNA for the CDR3 is TGTGCCAGCAGTTACTCCGTTGGACAGGGTGCAGATACGCAGTATTTT. The rearrangement links TRBV6-5 to TRBJ2-3, with 8 bases fitting TRBD1. The germline V gene has CDR1 MNHEY and CDR2 SVGAGI. Trimming removed 0 bases from V and 4 bases from J; junction bases left unmatched: 6. CDR3 length: 16 amino acids.

This clonotype was seen repeatedly, ten times or more. The genes are TRBV7-6 and TRBJ1-1; no definite D call. Trimming pared 1 base from V and 4 bases from J, leaving 13 bases between. The germline gives CDR1 SGHVS, CDR2 FNYEAQ. The CDR3 consists of 15 residues. In DNA, the CDR3 is TGTGCCAGCAGCTTAGGGCATCCTTCCGTCACTGAAGCTTTCTTT. Protein sequence: CASSLGHPSVTEAFF. Full variable domain (outside the CDR3, taken from reference TRBV7-6 and TRBJ1-1): GAGVSQSPRYKVTKRGQDVALRCDPISGHVSLYWYRQALGQGPEFLTYFNYEAQQDKSGLPNDRFSAERPEGSISTLTIQRTEQRDSAMYRCASSLGHPSVTEAFFGQGTRLTVV.

A remark on this clonotype: A much larger clone lies a single base off, so this may be a read error. The CDR3 does not end in the conserved phenylalanine or tryptophan, so this is likely a read error. J is TRBJ2-2 and V is TRBV15, with 9 bases lining up with TRBD2. The CDR3 sequence is 17 residues long. Germline CDR1 and CDR2: LNHNV and YYDKDF (reference sequence). Unmatched junction bases numbered 10, after V lost 3 bases and J lost 5 bases. CDR3: CATSRGEGTSPTGELFL. DNA for the CDR3: TGTGCCACCAGCAGGGGGGAGGGGACTAGCCCTACCGGGGAGCTGTTTTTA.

As to this clonotype: This may be a read error: a much more frequent sequence differs by one nucleotide. This sequence joins TRBV10-3 and TRBJ1-4; TRBD1 matches 7 bases. V lost 0 bases and J lost 10; bases outside the gene matches: 8. Looked up from germline, CDR1 is ENHRY and CDR2 is SYGVKD. The CDR3 runs to 15 residues. CDR3 residues: CAISESDRMGVKLFF. In nucleotides, the CDR3 is TGTGCCATCAGTGAGTCGGACAGGATGGGAGTAAAACTGTTTTTT.

This clonotype was found many times. The chain joins TRBV18 to TRBJ1-1, with D unresolved. Trimming took off 3 bases at V and 5 bases at J, with 10 bases between the two ends. CDR1 is KGHSH and CDR2 is LQKENI in the germline V gene. The CDR3 has 13 residues. In DNA, the CDR3 is TGTGCCAGCTCACCCCCCGGGGATACTGAAGCTTTCTTT. Encoded protein: CASSPPGDTEAFF.

This clonotype was seen at least ten times. The chain is built from TRBV2 and TRBJ2-3, with 7 bases fitting TRBD2. The CDR3 loop spans 15 amino acids. The V and J ends lost 5 bases and 5 bases, in that order; junction bases with no gene match: 10. The germline V gene has CDR1 SNHLY and CDR2 FYNNEI. The CDR3 reads CASSRKAGRRDTQYF. The CDR3 bases are TGTGCCAGCAGTCGGAAAGCGGGACGAAGAGATACGCAGTATTTT.

This clonotype has only a few counts. The gene calls are TRBV19 and TRBJ2-3; D gene unclear. Trimming took 4 bases from V and 7 from J, leaving 9 bases between them. This CDR3 contains 12 residues. Germline V gives CDR1 LNHDA, CDR2 SQIVND (reference sequence). In DNA form, the CDR3 reads TGTGCCAGTAGTAGTGCCAGAAATACGCAGTATTTT. Protein product: CASSSARNTQYF.

Note on this clonotype: A read error may explain this, as a much larger clone is one base away. CDR3 DNA sequence: TGTGTCAGCAGCTGGGGGGCAGGCGCCAACACTGAAGCTTTCTTT. Its protein is CVSSWGAGANTEAFF. The chain is built from TRBV7-6 and TRBJ1-1; a weak D match, TRBD1 (6 bases). The CDR3 loop spans 15 amino acids. The germline gives CDR1 SGHVS, CDR2 FNYEAQ.

The rearrangement uses TRBV7-9 and TRBJ2-3; TRBD2 aligns across 11 bases. Germline CDR1 reads SEHNR; CDR2 reads FQNEAQ (reference sequence). The CDR3 loop spans 17 amino acids. The V gene end was trimmed by 3 bases and the J gene end by 2 bases; junction bases not matched to a gene: 7. The CDR3 loop reads CASSFYSSGRITDTQYF. DNA of the CDR3: TGTGCCAGCAGCTTTTATTCTAGCGGGAGGATCACAGATACGCAGTATTTT.

This clonotype was detected many times. The chain links TRBV20-1 to TRBJ1-2; D remains ambiguous. Germline CDR1 and CDR2: DFQATT and SNEGSKA (reference sequence). CDR3 size: 12 residues. V gave up 5 bases and J gave up 5 bases, with 12 bases separating them. CDR3 nucleotides: TGCAGTGCTGTGGGCACCGGTTATGGCTACACCTTC. This sequence encodes CSAVGTGYGYTF.

This clonotype was observed many times. The gene calls are TRBV5-8 and TRBJ2-2; D is perhaps TRBD1 or TRBD2 (5 bases each). The CDR3 is made up of 14 amino acids. The V end lost 4 bases, the J end lost 7 bases, and 14 bases lay between the germline ends. Germline values: CDR1 SGHTS, CDR2 YDEGEE. For the CDR3, the DNA is TGTGCCAGCAGCGTCCGGGGCCGGGTCGGGGAGCTGTTTTTT. Amino acid sequence: CASSVRGRVGELFF.

This clonotype was counted many times. The chain has TRBV7-9 and TRBJ2-1; a weak D match, TRBD2 (5 bases). Trimming took off 3 bases at V and 10 bases at J, with 7 bases between the two ends. The CDR3 is 11 amino acids. Looked up from germline, CDR1 is SEHNR and CDR2 is FQNEAQ (reference sequence). CDR3 amino acids: CASSLAGEQFF. The CDR3 DNA is TGTGCCAGCAGCTTGGCGGGCGAGCAGTTCTTC.

This clonotype appeared many times. The rearrangement joins TRBV10-2 to TRBJ1-1, with unresolved D. Germline CDR1 reads WSHSY; CDR2 reads SAAADI. The length of the CDR3 is 15 residues. With 5 bases removed from V and 0 bases from J, the gap between germline ends came to 13 bases. The CDR3, as DNA: TGCGCCAGCAGTTACCCGGGCACGCTGAACACTGAAGCTTTCTTT. Encoded protein: CASSYPGTLNTEAFF.

This clonotype has at least ten counts. J is TRBJ2-7 and V is TRBV19; D possibly corresponds to TRBD2 (6 bases). This CDR3 region has 15 residues. The germline CDR1 and CDR2 sequences are LNHDA and SQIVND (reference sequence). V was cut by 1 base and J by 2 bases, with 12 bases left in between. The CDR3 sequence: CASSIGGAGTYEQYF. CDR3 nucleotides: TGTGCCAGTAGTATAGGGGGTGCGGGAACCTACGAGCAGTACTTC.

This clonotype was picked up many times. This chain joins TRBV7-2 and TRBJ1-5; no clear D gene. The CDR3 has 15 residues. CDR1 is SGHTA and CDR2 is FQGNSA in the germline V gene. The V gene lost 1 base and the J gene lost 3 bases, with 10 bases spanning the gap. The CDR3 DNA reads TGTGCCAGCAGCTTAGTCGGACCCCTCAATCAGCCCCAGCATTTT. This sequence encodes CASSLVGPLNQPQHF.

This clonotype was detected many times. This chain joins TRBV4-3 and TRBJ2-3, with a possible D match to TRBD1 (5 bases). The CDR3 is 15 amino acids. Trimming left V 1 base short and J 6 bases short, with 14 bases between. In germline, CDR1 is LGHNA, CDR2 YSLEER. Here the CDR3 reads CASSQAGQGGDTQYF. The CDR3 DNA follows: TGCGCCAGCAGCCAAGCAGGGCAGGGTGGCGATACGCAGTATTTT.

This clonotype occurred many times. V usage is TRBV7-2 and J usage is TRBJ1-5; TRBD1 is a possible D gene (6 bases). The CDR3 loop spans 14 amino acids. Germline V gives CDR1 SGHTA, CDR2 FQGNSA. Trimming took off 10 bases at V and 3 bases at J, with 16 bases between the two ends. As DNA, the CDR3 is TGTGCCAACCGACCTACAGGGCCCAATCAGCCCCAGCATTTT. Translating it yields CANRPTGPNQPQHF.

Ten or more counts support this clonotype. The chain couples TRBV19 to TRBJ2-3; TRBD2 matches at 8 bases. J gave up 3 bases and V 5 bases, and 10 bases lay outside the gene matches. The CDR3 spans 16 residues. CDR1 and CDR2 (germline): LNHDA, SQIVND (reference sequence). The CDR3 loop reads CASSPGLAGTTDTQYF. Here the CDR3 DNA reads TGTGCCAGTAGTCCCGGACTAGCAGGGACTACAGATACGCAGTATTTT.

This clonotype occurred a few times. V is TRBV6-6 and J is TRBJ2-3; possibly TRBD1 or TRBD2 for D (5 bases each). Looked up from germline, CDR1 is MNHNY and CDR2 is SVGAGI (reference sequence). This CDR3 has 14 residues. The germline V and J ends were trimmed by 6 bases and 2 bases, with 12 bases remaining between them. The CDR3 region has the DNA TGTGCCAGCAGCCTAGGGGACGACACAGATACGCAGTATTTT. The encoded protein is CASSLGDDTDTQYF.

The CDR3: CATSGAGGSYNEQFF. The CDR3 DNA reads TGTGCCACCAGTGGAGCAGGGGGGTCCTACAATGAGCAGTTCTTC. The gene calls are TRBV24-1 and TRBJ2-1, with D maybe TRBD1 (7 bases). Trimming removed 5 bases from V and 1 base from J, with 11 bases in between. The CDR3 loop spans 15 amino acids. Germline CDR1 reads KGHDR; CDR2 reads SFDVKD.

The J gene is TRBJ1-2, the V gene TRBV7-9; 7 nucleotides line up with TRBD1. The junction had 8 bases not matched to a gene; V was cut back by 5 bases and J by 2 bases. Germline-derived CDR1 and CDR2 are SEHNR and FQNEAQ (reference sequence). There are 15 residues in the CDR3. CDR3: CASSPTGRTNYGYTF. In nucleotides, the CDR3 is TGTGCCAGCAGCCCGACAGGGAGAACCAACTATGGCTACACCTTC.

The sample holds many counts of this clonotype. The V gene is TRBV30, the J gene TRBJ1-1; D gene uncertain. Trimming cost V 0 bases and J 0 bases, with 5 bases left between them. Germline-derived CDR1 and CDR2 are GTSNPN and SVGIG (reference sequence). The CDR3 loop spans 13 amino acids. The CDR3 nucleotides read TGTGCCTGGAGTGTAGGCCTGAACACTGAAGCTTTCTTT. Protein product: CAWSVGLNTEAFF.

This clonotype was detected ten times or more. The chain employs TRBV7-2 and TRBJ1-3; maybe TRBD1 (6 bases). There are 16 residues in the CDR3. Germline-derived CDR1 and CDR2 are SGHTA and FQGNSA. V dropped 4 bases and J dropped 0 bases, with 13 bases sitting between them. The CDR3 DNA is TGTGCCAGCAGCTCCTCCACAGGGCCCTCTGGAAACACCATATATTTT. It translates to CASSSSTGPSGNTIYF.

This clonotype was counted many times. The V call is TRBV18, the J call TRBJ1-5, with D unclear. In germline, CDR1 is KGHSH, CDR2 LQKENI. V lost 2 bases to trimming and J lost 0 bases, with 8 bases between them. The CDR3 totals 15 residues. CDR3 nucleotides: TGTGCCAGCTCACCAGGGCACTTTAGCAATCAGCCCCAGCATTTT. It codes for CASSPGHFSNQPQHF.

This clonotype was observed at least ten times. The genes are TRBV20-1 and TRBJ1-3, with D possibly matching TRBD1 (5 bases). Germline assignment: CDR1 DFQATT and CDR2 SNEGSKA (reference sequence). This CDR3 has 13 amino acids. V gave up 1 base and J gave up 2 bases, with 6 bases separating them. DNA for the CDR3: TGCAGTGCTAGAGGGGGGGCTGGAAACACCATATATTTT. Encoded protein: CSARGGAGNTIYF.

This clonotype has a count of ten or more. This rearrangement joins TRBV4-2 to TRBJ2-7; D not resolved. The germline V and J ends were trimmed by 0 bases and 0 bases, with 6 bases remaining between them. The CDR3 length is 14 residues. CDR1 is LGHNA, CDR2 YNFKEQ, per germline. The CDR3 bases are TGTGCCAGCAGCCAAGAACGGGCCTCCTACGAGCAGTACTTC. Translation: CASSQERASYEQYF.